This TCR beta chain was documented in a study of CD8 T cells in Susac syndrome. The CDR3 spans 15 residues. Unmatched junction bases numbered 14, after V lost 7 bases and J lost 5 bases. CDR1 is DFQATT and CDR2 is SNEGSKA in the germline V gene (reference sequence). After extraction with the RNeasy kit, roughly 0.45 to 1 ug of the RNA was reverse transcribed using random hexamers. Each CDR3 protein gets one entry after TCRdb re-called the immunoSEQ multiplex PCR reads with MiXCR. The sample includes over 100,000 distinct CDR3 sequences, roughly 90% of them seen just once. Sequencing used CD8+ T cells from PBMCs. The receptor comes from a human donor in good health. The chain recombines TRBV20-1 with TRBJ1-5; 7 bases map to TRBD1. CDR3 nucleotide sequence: TGCAGTGTAGCGGGCAGACAGGGCGGACATCAGCCCCAGCATTTT. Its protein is CSVAGRQGGHQPQHF.